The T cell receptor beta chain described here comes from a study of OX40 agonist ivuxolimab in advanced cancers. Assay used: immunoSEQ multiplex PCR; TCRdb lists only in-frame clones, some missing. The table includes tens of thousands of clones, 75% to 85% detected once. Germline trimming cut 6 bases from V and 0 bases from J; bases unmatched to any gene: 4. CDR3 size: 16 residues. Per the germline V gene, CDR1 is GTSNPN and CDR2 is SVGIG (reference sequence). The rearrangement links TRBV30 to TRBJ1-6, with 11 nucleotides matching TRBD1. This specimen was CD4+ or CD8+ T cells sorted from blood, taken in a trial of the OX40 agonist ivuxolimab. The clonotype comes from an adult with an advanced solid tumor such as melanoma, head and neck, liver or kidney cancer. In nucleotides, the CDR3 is TGTGCCTGTGGGACAGGGGGTATCTCCTATAATTCACCCCTCCACTTT. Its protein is CACGTGGISYNSPLHF.